Each of the 3 T cell receptor beta chains below was sequenced from the same sample in a study of blood T cell repertoires in COVID-19. TCRdb keeps only in-frame clones here, not all; method: immunoSEQ multiplex PCR. This repertoire shows 140,000 to 150,000 clones, 70% to 90% found once; its top ten account for 1.2%. Sequenced material: PBMCs or T cells enriched from blood (not recorded which). Receptors originate from a young woman with acute COVID-19.

This clone was detected once. The chain combines TRBV5-6 with TRBJ2-5, with D tentatively TRBD2 (5 bases). Trimming stripped 2 bases from V and 0 bases from J, with 8 bases between. Germline-derived CDR1 and CDR2 are SGHDT and YYEEEE. This CDR3 has 14 amino acids. The CDR3 sequence is CASSFQDYQETQYF. The CDR3 coding sequence is TGTGCCAGCAGCTTCCAGGACTACCAAGAGACCCAGTACTTC. The full variable domain, completed using reference TRBV5-6 and TRBJ2-5, is DAGVTQSPTHLIKTRGQQVTLRCSPKSGHDTVSWYQQALGQGPQFIFQYYEEEERQRGNFPDRFSGHQFPNYSSELNVNALLLGDSALYLCASSFQDYQETQYFGPGTRLLVL.

The CDR3 sequence: CSVEGHANYGYTF. The CDR3 nucleotides read TGCAGCGTTGAAGGACATGCTAACTATGGCTACACCTTC. The chain combines TRBV29-1 with TRBJ1-2; no clear D. V shed 1 base and J shed 0 bases, with 6 bases lying between them. The CDR3 loop spans 13 amino acids. Germline assignment: CDR1 SQVTM and CDR2 ANQGSEA. The full variable domain, completed using reference TRBV29-1 and TRBJ1-2, is SAVISQKPSRDICQRGTSLTIQCQVDSQVTMMFWYRQQPGQSLTLIATANQGSEATYESGFVIDKFPISRPNLTFSTLTVSNMSPEDSSIYLCSVEGHANYGYTFGSGTRLTVV.

The gene calls are TRBV4-3 and TRBJ2-7; the D is unclear. From germline, CDR1 is LGHNA and CDR2 YSLEER. Trimming pared 1 base from V and 2 bases from J, leaving 15 bases between. This CDR3 region has 16 residues. The CDR3 loop is CASSQGVTPGAYEQYF. The CDR3 DNA follows: TGCGCCAGCAGCCAAGGTGTCACACCAGGTGCCTACGAGCAGTACTTC.